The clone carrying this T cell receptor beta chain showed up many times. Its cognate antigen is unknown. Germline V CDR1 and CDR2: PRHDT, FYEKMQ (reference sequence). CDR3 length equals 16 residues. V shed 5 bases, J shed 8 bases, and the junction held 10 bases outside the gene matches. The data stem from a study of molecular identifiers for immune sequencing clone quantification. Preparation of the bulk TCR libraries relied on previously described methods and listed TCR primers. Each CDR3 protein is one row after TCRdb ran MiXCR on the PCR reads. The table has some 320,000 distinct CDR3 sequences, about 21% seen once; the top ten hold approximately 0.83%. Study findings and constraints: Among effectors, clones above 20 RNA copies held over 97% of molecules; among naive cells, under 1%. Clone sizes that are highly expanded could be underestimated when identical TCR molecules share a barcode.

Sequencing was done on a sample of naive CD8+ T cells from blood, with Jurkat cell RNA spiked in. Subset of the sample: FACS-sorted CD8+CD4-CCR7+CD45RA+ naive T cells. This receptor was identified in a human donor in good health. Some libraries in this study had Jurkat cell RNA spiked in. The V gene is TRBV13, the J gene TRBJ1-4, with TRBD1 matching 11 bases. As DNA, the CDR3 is TGTGCCAGCAGCAGCCGGGACAGGGGGTTGAGGGAAAAACTGTTTTTT. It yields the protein CASSSRDRGLREKLFF.